This TCR beta chain was retrieved from a study of T cell responses to AZD1222 COVID-19 vaccine. Germline loops: CDR1 GTSNPN, CDR2 SVGIG (reference sequence). The CDR3 sequence is 14 residues long. V was clipped by 8 bases and J by 6 bases, with 19 bases between them. Some clones are missing from TCRdb's copy, which holds only in-frame ones; the method was immunoSEQ multiplex PCR. Altogether 120,000 or so clones are present, roughly 88% being singletons, with the ten largest covering about 6%. The receptor comes from an adult in good health. The material was peripheral blood, obtained on day 0 of AZD1222 vaccination. This chain links TRBV30 with TRBJ1-4; D unresolved. DNA for the CDR3: TGTGCCGGCGGTGGGTTTCCCGCCTATGAAAAACTGTTTTTT. It yields the protein CAGGGFPAYEKLFF.